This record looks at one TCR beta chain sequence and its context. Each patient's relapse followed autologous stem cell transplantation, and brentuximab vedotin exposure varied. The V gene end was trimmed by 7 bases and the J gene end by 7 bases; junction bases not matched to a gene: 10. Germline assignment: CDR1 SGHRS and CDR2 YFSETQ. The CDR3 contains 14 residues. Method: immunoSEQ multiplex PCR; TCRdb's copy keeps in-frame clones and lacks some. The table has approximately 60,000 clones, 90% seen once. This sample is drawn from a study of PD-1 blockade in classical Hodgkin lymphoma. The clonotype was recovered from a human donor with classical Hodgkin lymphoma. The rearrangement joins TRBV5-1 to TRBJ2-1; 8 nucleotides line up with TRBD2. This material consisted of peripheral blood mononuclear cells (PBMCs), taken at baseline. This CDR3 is CASAASGSRNEQFF. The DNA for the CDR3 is TGCGCCAGCGCAGCGAGCGGGAGTAGGAATGAGCAGTTCTTC.